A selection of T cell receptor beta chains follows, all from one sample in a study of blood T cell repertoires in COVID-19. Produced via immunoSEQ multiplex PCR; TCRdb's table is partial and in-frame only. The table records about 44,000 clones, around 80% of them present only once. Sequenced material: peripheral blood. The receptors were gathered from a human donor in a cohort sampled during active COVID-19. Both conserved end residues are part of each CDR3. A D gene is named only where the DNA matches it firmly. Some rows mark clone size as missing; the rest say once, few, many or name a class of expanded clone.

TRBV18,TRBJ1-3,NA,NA,TGTGCCAGCTCACCCCAGGGTCCTGGAAACACCATATATTTT,CASSPQGPGNTIYF
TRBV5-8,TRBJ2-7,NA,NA,TGTGCCAGCAGCTTGGACAGGGTCGAGCAGTACTTC,CASSLDRVEQYF
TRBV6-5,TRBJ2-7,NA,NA,TGTGCCAGCAGTTACAGTCAGGGGGGAATCTACGAGCAGTACTTC,CASSYSQGGIYEQYF
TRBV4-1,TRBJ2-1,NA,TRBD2,TGCGCCAGCAGCCAAGGGACTAGCCCTGGCTACAATGAGCAGTTCTTC,CASSQGTSPGYNEQFF
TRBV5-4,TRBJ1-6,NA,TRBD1,TGTGCCAGCAGCTTGGAGGGCAGGGGGTATGCCTCACCCCTCCACTTT,CASSLEGRGYASPLHF
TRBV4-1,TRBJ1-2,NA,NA,TGCGCCAGCAGCCAAAACCGGGACATCTCGTATGGCTACACCTTC,CASSQNRDISYGYTF
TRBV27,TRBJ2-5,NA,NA,TGTGCCAGCGGGAGAAAAGAGACCCAGTACTTC,CASGRKETQYF
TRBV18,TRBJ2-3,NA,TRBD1,TGTGCCAGCTCACCTACCGGGACAGGGGATACAGATACGCAGTATTTT,CASSPTGTGDTDTQYF
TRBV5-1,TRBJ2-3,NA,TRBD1,TGCGCCAGCAGCTCAACAGACAGGGGAACGCAGTATTTT,CASSSTDRGTQYF
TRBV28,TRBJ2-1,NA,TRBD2,TGTGCCAGCAGTTTAGCGGGGGTCTCCTACAATGAGCAGTTCTTC,CASSLAGVSYNEQFF
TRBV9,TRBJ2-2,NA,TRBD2,TGTGCCAGCAGCGTAGCTACTAGCGGGGTCGGCGGGGAGCTGTTTTTT,CASSVATSGVGGELFF
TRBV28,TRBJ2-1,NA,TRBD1,TGTGCCAGCAGTTTACCCCGGGACAGGGGGTCGAATGAGCAGTTCTTC,CASSLPRDRGSNEQFF
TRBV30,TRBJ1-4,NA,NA,TGTGCCTGGAGTTCAGGGAATCTCGGTGAAAAACTGTTTTTT,CAWSSGNLGEKLFF
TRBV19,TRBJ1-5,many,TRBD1,TGTGCCAGTACCGCGACAGGGGGCAATCAGCCCCAGCATTTT,CASTATGGNQPQHF
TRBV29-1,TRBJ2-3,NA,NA,TGCAGCGTTGAAGGCCCGAGGGGGAGGGCAGATACGCAGTATTTT,CSVEGPRGRADTQYF
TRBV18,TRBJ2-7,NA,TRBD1,TGTGCCAGCTCACCCGGACAGGGGTCCACCTACGAGCAGTACTTC,CASSPGQGSTYEQYF
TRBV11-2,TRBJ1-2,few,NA,TGTGCCAGCAGCTTAGGGCAGGCCAATGGCTACACCTTC,CASSLGQANGYTF
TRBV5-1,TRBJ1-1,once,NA,TGCGCCAGCAGCTTGGCGGGGAGCCACACTGAAGCTTTCTTT,CASSLAGSHTEAFF
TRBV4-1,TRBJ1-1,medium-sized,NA,TGCGCCAGCAGCCAATCGCCTCAGGGAAGAACTGAAGCTTTCTTT,CASSQSPQGRTEAFF
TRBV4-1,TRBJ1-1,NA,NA,TGCGCCAGCAGCCCCCCCACGGGGGTGAACACTGAAGCTTTCTTT,CASSPPTGVNTEAFF
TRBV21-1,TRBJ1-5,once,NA,TGTGCCAGCAGCCCCTGGGCCCTTATAGATCCCCTCAATCAGCCCCAGCATTTT,CASSPWALIDPLNQPQHF
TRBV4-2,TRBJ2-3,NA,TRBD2,TGTGCCAGCAGCCAACGTGGACTAGCGGGAAGCACAGATACGCAGTATTTT,CASSQRGLAGSTDTQYF
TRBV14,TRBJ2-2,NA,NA,TGTGCCAGCAGCCAAGCAGGAATATCGTCCGGGGAGCTGTTTTTT,CASSQAGISSGELFF
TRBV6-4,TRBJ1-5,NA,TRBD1,TGTGCCAGCAGTGAACAGGGGGCAAATCAGCCCCAGCATTTT,CASSEQGANQPQHF
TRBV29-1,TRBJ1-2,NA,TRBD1,TGCAGCGTTAAAGGGACAGGGCTCTCCGGCTACACCTTC,CSVKGTGLSGYTF
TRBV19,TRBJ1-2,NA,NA,TGTGCCAGTACCAATGAGGTTAGCTATATGAGTGGCTACACCTTC,CASTNEVSYMSGYTF
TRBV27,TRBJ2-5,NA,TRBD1,TGTGCCAGCAGTTTTTTGGACAGGGGCCGACAGACCCAGTACTTC,CASSFLDRGRQTQYF
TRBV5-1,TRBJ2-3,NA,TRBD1,TGCGCCAGCAGCCCCGGACAGGGGGCTACAGATACGCAGTATTTT,CASSPGQGATDTQYF
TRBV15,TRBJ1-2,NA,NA,TGTGCCACCAGCCGGGACAAACAACAATATGGCTACACCTTC,CATSRDKQQYGYTF
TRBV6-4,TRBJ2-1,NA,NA,TGTGCCAGCAGTCGAAGCTCTTCCTACAATGAGCAGTTCTTC,CASSRSSSYNEQFF
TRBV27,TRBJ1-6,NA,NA,TGTGCCAGCAGATCAGGGCTTTCGGATTCACCCCTCCACTTT,CASRSGLSDSPLHF
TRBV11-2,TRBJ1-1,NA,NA,TGTGCCAGCAGCTTAGGCAGGGGACAAATCGCGAACACTGAAGCTTTCTTT,CASSLGRGQIANTEAFF
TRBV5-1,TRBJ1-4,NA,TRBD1,TGCGCCAGCAGCAGGACAGGTAGAACAACTAATGAAAAACTGTTTTTT,CASSRTGRTTNEKLFF
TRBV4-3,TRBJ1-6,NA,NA,TGCGCCAGCAGCCAAGATCACAGGAATAATTCACCCCTCCACTTT,CASSQDHRNNSPLHF
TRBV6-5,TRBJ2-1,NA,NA,TGTGCCAGCAGGGACAGCGTAAATGAGCAGTTCTTC,CASRDSVNEQFF
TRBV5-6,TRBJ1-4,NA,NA,TGTGCCAGCAGCTTCCTCAGGCTCTTTGAAAAACTGTTTTTT,CASSFLRLFEKLFF
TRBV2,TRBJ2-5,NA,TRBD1,TGTGCCAGCAGTGAATCACAGGGGCGGGAGACCCAGTACTTC,CASSESQGRETQYF
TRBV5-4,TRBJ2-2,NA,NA,TGTGCCAGCAGCTTGGGGCAGAACACCGGGGAGCTGTTTTTT,CASSLGQNTGELFF
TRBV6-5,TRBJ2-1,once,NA,TGTGCCAGCAGTTACAGGGGCCTGGCAGACAATGAGCAGTTCTTC,CASSYRGLADNEQFF
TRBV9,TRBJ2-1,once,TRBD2,TGTGCCAGCAGCGTAATAGCGGGGGGGCCTAATGAGCAGTTCTTC,CASSVIAGGPNEQFF
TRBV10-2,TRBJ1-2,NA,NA,TGCGCCAGCAGTGAGGGCGGCCTCTATGGCTACACCTTC,CASSEGGLYGYTF
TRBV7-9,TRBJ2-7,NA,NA,TGTGCCAGCAGCACCGACATCCTCGAGCAGTACTTC,CASSTDILEQYF
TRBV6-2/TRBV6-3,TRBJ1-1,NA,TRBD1,TGTGCCAGCAGTATTACGACAGGGACGGCTGAAGCTTTCTTT,CASSITTGTAEAFF
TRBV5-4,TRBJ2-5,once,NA,TGTGCCAGCAGCACCCTAGAGGGCAAGACCCAGTACTTC,CASSTLEGKTQYF
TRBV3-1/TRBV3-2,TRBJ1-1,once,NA,TGTGCCAGCAGCCTGAGTTTGAACACTGAAGCTTTCTTT,CASSLSLNTEAFF
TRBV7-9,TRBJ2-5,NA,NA,TGTGCCAGCGACAGCGACCTCCAAGAGACCCAGTACTTC,CASDSDLQETQYF
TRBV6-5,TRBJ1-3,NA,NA,TGTGCCAGCAGTTCCCACCACCCGGGGGCTGGAAACACCATATATTTT,CASSSHHPGAGNTIYF
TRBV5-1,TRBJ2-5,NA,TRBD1,TGCGCCAGCAGCTTGGAAGCGGACAGGGAAGAGACCCAGTACTTC,CASSLEADREETQYF
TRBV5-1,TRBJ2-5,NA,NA,TGCGCCAGCAGCTTGGCCGGCCAGGGCGTGGGGGAGACCCAGTACTTC,CASSLAGQGVGETQYF
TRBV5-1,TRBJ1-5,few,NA,TGCGCCAGCAGCTTGGTCGGGAACTATGGCAATCAGCCCCAGCATTTT,CASSLVGNYGNQPQHF